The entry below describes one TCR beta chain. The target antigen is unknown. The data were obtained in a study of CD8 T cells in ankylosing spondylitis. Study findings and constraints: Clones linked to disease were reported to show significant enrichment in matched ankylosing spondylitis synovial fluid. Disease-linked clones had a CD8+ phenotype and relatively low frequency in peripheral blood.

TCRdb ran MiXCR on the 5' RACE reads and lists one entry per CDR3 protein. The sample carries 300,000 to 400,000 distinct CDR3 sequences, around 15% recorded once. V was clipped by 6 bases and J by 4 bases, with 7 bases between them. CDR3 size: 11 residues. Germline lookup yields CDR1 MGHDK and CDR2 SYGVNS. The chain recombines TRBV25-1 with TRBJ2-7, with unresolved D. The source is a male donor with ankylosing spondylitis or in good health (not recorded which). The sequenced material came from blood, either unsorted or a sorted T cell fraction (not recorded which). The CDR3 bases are TGTGCCAGCAGCTGGGGTTACGAGCAGTACTTC. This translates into CASSWGYEQYF.